Each of the 5 T cell receptor beta chains below was sequenced from the same sample in a study of cytotoxic CD8 clonotypes in ibrutinib-treated CLL. This table comes from immunoSEQ multiplex PCR, and its TCRdb copy is limited to in-frame clones, with some not included. The table lists 150,000 or so clones, around three quarters of them singletons, with 9.5% to 15% in the top ten. Sequences were derived from PBMCs, sampled after 12 months of ibrutinib treatment. The receptor set was obtained from a human donor with chronic lymphocytic leukemia.

The chain carries TRBV15 and TRBJ1-5, with a weak D call TRBD1 (6 bases). V was cut by 4 bases and J by 3 bases, with 10 bases left in between. The V gene's germline CDR1 is LNHNV and CDR2 YYDKDF (reference sequence). The CDR3 totals 14 residues. The CDR3 protein is CATSIWDINQPQHF. The CDR3 coding sequence is TGTGCCACCAGCATCTGGGACATCAATCAGCCCCAGCATTTT.

Here the CDR3 DNA reads TGTGCCAGCATCCCGGGGGCGCTAAGAAGAAGCACAGATACGCAGTATTTT. Translating it yields CASIPGALRRSTDTQYF. The rearrangement links TRBV7-8 to TRBJ2-3, with D possibly being TRBD1 or TRBD2 (6 bases each). Germline V gene sequence: CDR1 SGHVS, CDR2 FQNEAQ. Trimming removed 7 bases from V and 0 bases from J, with 20 bases in between. The CDR3 is made up of 17 amino acids.

This clone was seen only once. This sequence joins TRBV27 and TRBJ2-7; TRBD2 aligns across 8 bases. J was trimmed by 6 bases and V by 6 bases; bases with no gene match: 13. Germline lookup yields CDR1 MNHEY and CDR2 SMNVEV (reference sequence). This CDR3 has 15 amino acids. The CDR3 spells CASSPSRAGGGEQYF. The CDR3 DNA is TGTGCCAGCAGCCCGAGCAGGGCGGGAGGAGGCGAGCAGTACTTC.

The chain couples TRBV5-1 to TRBJ1-1; 7 bases fit TRBD1. Germline V CDR1 and CDR2: SGHRS, YFSETQ. V shed 1 base, J shed 4 bases, and the junction held 4 bases outside the gene matches. CDR3 length equals 14 residues. CDR3 region: CASSLKGAGTEAFF. The DNA of the CDR3 is TGCGCCAGCAGCTTGAAGGGGGCAGGCACTGAAGCTTTCTTT.

This sequence joins TRBV7-9 and TRBJ1-4, with 7 bases that match TRBD1. Trimming at V came to 3 bases and at J to 4 bases, leaving 5 bases not matched to a gene. The V gene's germline CDR1 is SEHNR and CDR2 FQNEAQ (reference sequence). The CDR3 totals 15 residues. The CDR3 is CASSLDRFLNEKLFF. CDR3 coding DNA: TGTGCCAGCAGCTTGGACAGGTTCCTTAATGAAAAACTGTTTTTT.